These 28 T cell receptor beta chains came from one sample sequenced in a study of T-cell reconstitution after alpha-beta-depleted transplantation in children. The TCRbeta library was prepared with unique molecular identifiers. TCRdb analysed the PCR reads with MiXCR anew, one entry per CDR3 protein. The profile shows fewer than 550,000 distinct CDR3 sequences, roughly a tenth of them singletons. Sequencing was performed on PBMCs, taken before TCRalphabeta/CD19-depleted stem cell transplant. Receptor source: a child aged 2-15 years with inherited bone marrow failure, due to receive a stem cell transplant.

This chain links TRBV18 with TRBJ2-3, with 8 bases fitting TRBD1. This CDR3 comprises 15 residues. With 1 base clipped from V and 4 bases from J, the junction kept 4 bases outside the gene matches. CDR1 is KGHSH, CDR2 LQKENI, per germline. The CDR3 loop is CASSPRSGGSDTQYF. As DNA, the CDR3 is TGTGCCAGCTCACCACGGTCAGGGGGCTCAGATACGCAGTATTTT. Full variable domain (remainder filled in from reference TRBV18 and TRBJ2-3): NAGVMQNPRHLVRRRGQEARLRCSPMKGHSHVYWYRQLPEEGLKFMVYLQKENIIDESGMPKERFSAEFPKEGPSILRIQQVVRGDSAAYFCASSPRSGGSDTQYFGPGTRLTVL.

Points on this clonotype: A much larger clone differs from this one at a single base, so this may be a read error. The chain links TRBV5-1 to TRBJ2-1, with D unresolved. CDR1 is SGHRS, CDR2 YFSETQ, per germline. The CDR3 totals 14 residues. The CDR3 DNA sequence: TGCGCCAGAAGCTTGGAGCCTAGTCCCCATGAGCAGTTCTTC. This translates into CARSLEPSPHEQFF.

This clonotype was seen many times. The J gene is TRBJ1-2, the V gene TRBV3-1; D is possibly TRBD1 (5 bases). Germline values: CDR1 LGHDT, CDR2 YNNKEL (reference sequence). This CDR3 region has 14 residues. Trimming stripped 4 bases from V and 0 bases from J, with 9 bases between. The CDR3 here is CASSPGPSNYGYTF. The CDR3 coding sequence is TGTGCCAGCAGCCCGGGACCTTCTAACTATGGCTACACCTTC.

This clonotype showed up many times. The genes are TRBV6-2 or TRBV6-3 and TRBJ2-7; D call uncertain. Between the trimmed V and J ends, which lost 2 bases and 4 bases, there was a span of 9 bases. The CDR3 has 13 amino acids. The V gene's germline CDR1 is MNHEY and CDR2 SVGEGT. In DNA, the CDR3 is TGTGCCAGCAGTTACGATCAAGGGTACGAGCAGTACTTC. Protein sequence: CASSYDQGYEQYF.

This clonotype was seen only a few times. The V and J genes are TRBV27 and TRBJ1-2; TRBD1 matches 9 bases. V was clipped by 3 bases and J by 4 bases; unmatched bases: 9. CDR1 MNHEY and CDR2 SMNVEV come from the germline V gene (reference sequence). CDR3 length: 16 amino acids. CDR3 protein: CASSFSRDREVYGYTF. Written as DNA, the CDR3 is TGTGCCAGCAGTTTCTCCCGGGACAGGGAAGTCTATGGCTACACCTTC.

Comment on this clonotype: It may be a read error: a sequence one base away is much more abundant. CDR3 sequence: CASSRDRGCSYEQYF. The CDR3 DNA sequence: TGTGCCAGCAGTCGGGACAGGGGGTGCTCCTACGAGCAGTACTTC. The J gene is TRBJ2-7, the V gene TRBV12-3 or TRBV12-4; TRBD1 matches 11 bases. The CDR3 covers 15 residues. V trimming: 5 bases; J trimming: 0 bases; junction bases outside the gene matches: 3.

In this sample, this clonotype turned up many times. The V and J genes are TRBV5-1 and TRBJ1-1, with 12 bases aligning to TRBD1. CDR3 length: 16 residues. Per germline, CDR1 SGHRS and CDR2 YFSETQ. Unmatched junction bases numbered 5, after V lost 0 bases and J lost 5 bases. The CDR3 nucleotides are TGCGCCAGCAGCTTGGCCGGGACAGGGGGCTCGACTGAAGCTTTCTTT. Translating gives CASSLAGTGGSTEAFF.

This clonotype was recorded many times. V gene TRBV20-1 combines with J gene TRBJ2-1, with 7 bases lining up with TRBD1. The CDR3 extends over 16 amino acids. V shed 0 bases and J 9 bases; nucleotides not matched to a gene: 14. The germline V gene encodes CDR1 DFQATT and CDR2 SNEGSKA (reference sequence). In DNA form, the CDR3 reads TGCAGTGCTAGAGATCTTTTCCGGGACAGCGTACTTGAGCAGTTCTTC. Its protein product is CSARDLFRDSVLEQFF.

At least ten counts were recorded for this clonotype. The gene calls are TRBV4-3 and TRBJ2-5; 8 bases align to TRBD2. The CDR3 totals 14 residues. Looked up from germline, CDR1 is LGHNA and CDR2 is YSLEER. The V and J ends lost 5 bases and 5 bases, in that order; junction bases with no gene match: 7. CDR3 loop: CASSDSGKEETQYF. CDR3 DNA: TGCGCCAGCAGCGATAGCGGGAAAGAGGAGACCCAGTACTTC.

This clonotype was recorded at least ten times. The rearrangement uses TRBV7-9 and TRBJ2-2, with TRBD1 matching 10 bases. J lost 6 bases, V lost 6 bases, and 7 bases had no gene match. This CDR3 has 15 amino acids. Germline CDR1 is SEHNR and CDR2 is FQNEAQ (reference sequence). The CDR3 loop reads CASRTGTGASGELFF. CDR3 bases: TGTGCCAGCAGGACCGGGACAGGGGCTTCCGGGGAGCTGTTTTTT.

This clonotype was counted ten times or more. The J gene is TRBJ2-5, the V gene TRBV11-2, with 13 positions matching TRBD2. Germline CDR1 and CDR2: SGHAT and FQNNGV. V dropped 5 bases and J dropped 1; count of bases not matched to a gene: 7. The CDR3 loop spans 17 amino acids. The CDR3, as DNA: TGTGCCAGCAGCCCCCATGGGACTAGCGGGATCCAAGAGACCCAGTACTTC. Translated, it gives CASSPHGTSGIQETQYF.

This clonotype has just a few counts. The V call is TRBV2, the J call TRBJ2-2, with TRBD2 matching 9 bases. Germline V CDR1 and CDR2: SNHLY, FYNNEI. The CDR3 sequence is 16 residues long. The trim removed 2 bases at V and 1 base at J, leaving 2 bases unmatched. CDR3 DNA sequence: TGTGCCAGCAGTGAATGGACTAGCGAGAACACCGGGGAGCTGTTTTTT. Its translation is CASSEWTSENTGELFF.

This clonotype was recorded many times. The V gene is TRBV4-2, the J gene TRBJ1-2; no clear D. The CDR3 runs to 16 residues. With 0 bases removed from V and 4 bases from J, the gap between germline ends came to 15 bases. Germline V gives CDR1 LGHNA, CDR2 YNFKEQ. CDR3 DNA: TGTGCCAGCAGCCAAGAGCATTTGGCACTTGGCTATGGCTACACCTTC. Its translation is CASSQEHLALGYGYTF.

In regard to this clonotype: Sequence at one end of the junction differs from germline and may be a read error. V and J are TRBV5-4 and TRBJ2-7; 12 bases line up with TRBD1. The CDR3 has 17 residues. Germline lookup yields CDR1 SGHNT and CDR2 YYREEE (reference sequence). The CDR3 DNA reads TGTGCCAGCAGACCGGGACAGGGGGCTGGTCTCTCCTACGAGCACTACTTC. Amino acid sequence: CASRPGQGAGLSYEHYF.

This clonotype was detected ten times or more. This chain links TRBV2 with TRBJ2-2, with unresolved D. The length of the CDR3 is 13 residues. V lost 7 bases, J lost 0 bases, and 6 bases lay in between. Looked up from germline, CDR1 is SNHLY and CDR2 is FYNNEI. Here the CDR3 DNA reads TGTGCCAGCACCCCGACGAACACCGGGGAGCTGTTTTTT. It is translated as CASTPTNTGELFF.

The rearrangement joins TRBV24-1 to TRBJ2-3; D might be TRBD2 (6 bases). This CDR3 spans 16 amino acids. Between the trimmed V and J ends, which lost 3 bases and 1 base, there was a span of 13 bases. CDR1 is KGHDR, CDR2 SFDVKD, per germline. The CDR3, as DNA: TGTGCCACCAGTGATCCGGGACTCGGGGGCACAGATACGCAGTATTTT. The encoded protein is CATSDPGLGGTDTQYF.

The sample holds a few counts of this clonotype. This sequence joins TRBV13 and TRBJ2-3; D unclear. Per the germline V gene, CDR1 is PRHDT and CDR2 is FYEKMQ (reference sequence). CDR3 length: 13 residues. V lost 1 base and J lost 4, with 6 bases in between. The CDR3 protein is CASSLASSDTQYF. The CDR3, as DNA: TGTGCCAGCAGCTTAGCCAGTTCAGATACGCAGTATTTT.

Comment on this clonotype: A read error may explain this, as a much larger clone is one base away. This likely comes from a read error, as the CDR3 has no conserved phenylalanine or tryptophan at its end. The chain has TRBV15 and TRBJ1-1, with D perhaps TRBD1 (5 bases). The germline gives CDR1 LNHNV, CDR2 YYDKDF (reference sequence). Trimming cost V 0 bases and J 6 bases, with 17 bases left between them. The CDR3 totals 16 residues. CDR3 sequence reads: CATSRDRSSGGPEAFL. The CDR3 nucleotides are TGTGCCACCAGCAGAGATCGGTCGTCTGGGGGACCTGAAGCTTTCCTT.

The rearrangement joins TRBV3-1 to TRBJ2-5; D not resolved. V lost 1 base, J lost 0 bases, and 12 bases lay in between. Germline loops: CDR1 LGHDT, CDR2 YNNKEL (reference sequence). The length of the CDR3 is 16 residues. CDR3 loop: CASSQVFLENQETQYF. CDR3 DNA sequence: TGTGCCAGCAGCCAAGTTTTTCTGGAGAACCAAGAGACCCAGTACTTC.

The chain links TRBV4-3 to TRBJ2-6; 8 nucleotides agree with TRBD1. CDR1 is LGHNA, CDR2 YSLEER, per germline. The CDR3 runs 17 residues. The J segment lost 4 bases and the V segment lost 4 bases, leaving 9 bases of the junction unmatched. CDR3 nucleotides: TGCGCCAGCAGCCCTTCCGGACAGGGTGACGGGGCCAACGTCCTGACTTTC. Encoded protein: CASSPSGQGDGANVLTF.

The chain is built from TRBV12-3 or TRBV12-4 and TRBJ1-4; D is possibly TRBD1 (6 bases). With 5 bases removed from V and 8 bases from J, the gap between germline ends came to 12 bases. The CDR3 extends over 13 amino acids. The CDR3: CASSGQTREKLFF. The CDR3 bases are TGTGCCAGCAGTGGACAGACACGGGAAAAACTGTTTTTT.

This clonotype was recorded at least ten times. This chain joins TRBV5-1 and TRBJ1-1; D is ambiguous. CDR1 and CDR2 (germline): SGHRS, YFSETQ. The CDR3 is 14 residues long. V was trimmed by 3 bases and J by 3 bases, leaving 12 bases between them. The CDR3 loop reads CASSWGSVHTEAFF. The CDR3 DNA reads TGCGCCAGCAGCTGGGGTTCGGTGCACACTGAAGCTTTCTTT.

As regards this clonotype: A read error is possible here, since a much larger clone lies one base away. V usage is TRBV12-3 or TRBV12-4 and J usage is TRBJ2-7, with D possibly matching TRBD2 (5 bases). The CDR3 loop spans 12 amino acids. CDR3 residues: CPSKGSGYEQYF. CDR3 in DNA: TGTCCCTCCAAAGGGAGTGGGTACGAGCAGTACTTC.

The J gene is TRBJ1-6, the V gene TRBV20-1, with a tentative D call TRBD1 (5 bases). The CDR3 is 16 amino acids. Trimming stripped 6 bases from V and 0 bases from J, with 15 bases between. Germline V gives CDR1 DFQATT, CDR2 SNEGSKA (reference sequence). The CDR3 reads CSARLAGSSYNSPLHF. The CDR3 nucleotides are TGCAGTGCACGCCTGGCAGGGAGCTCCTATAATTCACCCCTCCACTTT.

This clonotype has a count of ten or more. The chain couples TRBV12-3 or TRBV12-4 to TRBJ2-7; weak D call: TRBD2 (5 bases). This CDR3 is built from 15 residues. V lost 1 base, J lost 2 bases, and 12 bases lay in between. DNA of the CDR3: TGTGCCAGCAGTTTAGGGACTGACGGGGCCTACGAGCAGTACTTC. Its translation: CASSLGTDGAYEQYF.

This clonotype was found many times. The rearrangement uses TRBV7-2 and TRBJ2-2; TRBD1 matches at 8 bases. With 6 bases clipped from V and 4 bases from J, the junction kept 4 bases outside the gene matches. The CDR3 runs 14 residues. The germline V gene has CDR1 SGHTA and CDR2 FQGNSA. The CDR3 protein is CASSPGGGTGELFF. The CDR3 coding sequence is TGTGCCAGCAGTCCAGGGGGCGGCACCGGGGAGCTGTTTTTT.

V gene TRBV3-1 combines with J gene TRBJ1-1; no definite D call. CDR3 size: 17 residues. Germline CDR1 reads LGHDT; CDR2 reads YNNKEL (reference sequence). The V end lost 0 bases, the J end lost 0 bases, and 14 bases lay between the germline ends. The CDR3 loop is CASSQEKLGILNTEAFF. In DNA, the CDR3 is TGTGCCAGCAGCCAAGAGAAGCTAGGCATATTGAACACTGAAGCTTTCTTT.

In regard to this clonotype: A much more abundant neighbour one base away suggests this may be a read error. This sequence joins TRBV12-3 or TRBV12-4 and TRBJ2-1; 7 nucleotides agree with TRBD2. V was clipped by 7 bases and J by 8 bases; unmatched bases: 11. This CDR3 has 14 residues. The CDR3 is CASTNASGRDEQFF. The CDR3 nucleotides read TGTGCCAGCACCAACGCCTCAGGGAGGGATGAGCAGTTCTTC.